These 8 T cell receptor beta chains came from one sample sequenced in a study of blood T cells in healthy people across ages. A sample-barcoded 5' primer and a J-beta primer mix were used in a second PCR of roughly 6 to 11 cycles. TCRdb re-analysed the 5' RACE reads in MiXCR, keeping a single row per CDR3 protein. The top ten clones hold approximately 10% of a sample with 500,000 to 550,000 distinct CDR3 sequences, about 24% of them seen once. The same data also contributed to another study, on T cells of mothers and their children.

Sequences were obtained from blood. Receptors originate from a boy aged 5 to 17 in good health.

The CDR3 spells CATNRGGTDTQYF. DNA for the CDR3: TGTGCCACCAACCGGGGCGGGACAGATACGCAGTATTTT. The V call is TRBV24-1, the J call TRBJ2-3; perhaps D is TRBD1 or TRBD2 (5 bases each). Germline V lookup: CDR1 KGHDR, CDR2 SFDVKD. The V end was cut by 8 bases, the J end by 3 bases, with 11 bases between. The CDR3 spans 13 residues.

V is TRBV20-1 and J is TRBJ2-1; 9 bases line up with TRBD2. This CDR3 spans 17 amino acids. From germline, CDR1 is DFQATT and CDR2 SNEGSKA (reference sequence). The trim removed 0 bases at V and 5 bases at J, leaving 11 bases unmatched. In nucleotides, the CDR3 is TGCAGTGCTAGAGAAGCGGGTCAGCTAGCGGGGAACAATGAGCAGTTCTTC. Translated: CSAREAGQLAGNNEQFF.

This clonotype has more than one count but fewer than ten. The V and J genes are TRBV7-9 and TRBJ1-1; 7 bases align to TRBD1. CDR1 is SEHNR and CDR2 is FQNEAQ in the germline V gene (reference sequence). CDR3 size: 15 residues. The ends lost 4 bases at V and 2 bases at J; junction bases unmatched: 7. CDR3 residues: CASSSLNRGNTEAFF. The CDR3 DNA reads TGTGCCAGCAGCTCTTTGAACAGGGGAAACACTGAAGCTTTCTTT.

This clonotype was counted at least ten times. Here the CDR3 DNA reads TGCAGTGCTAGCGACTGGACGTACCAAGAGACCCAGTACTTC. This gives the protein CSASDWTYQETQYF. The chain couples TRBV20-1 to TRBJ2-5; D is unclear. Germline-derived CDR1 and CDR2 are DFQATT and SNEGSKA (reference sequence). This CDR3 is 14 amino acids long. The V gene lost 3 bases and the J gene lost 0 bases, with 11 bases spanning the gap.

In this sample, this clonotype turned up a few times. J is TRBJ1-1 and V is TRBV5-5; D remains unclear. There are 15 residues in the CDR3. V shed 0 bases and J shed 5 bases, with 14 bases lying between them. CDR1 and CDR2 from the germline V gene are SGHKS and YYEKEE (reference sequence). Written as DNA, the CDR3 is TGTGCCAGCAGCTTGGGTATTTCAGATCGGACTGAAGCTTTCTTT. This sequence encodes CASSLGISDRTEAFF.

The V call is TRBV5-1, the J call TRBJ2-5; 9 bases are a match to TRBD1. CDR1 SGHRS and CDR2 YFSETQ come from the germline V gene. The CDR3 has 13 amino acids. With 7 bases clipped from V and 3 bases from J, the junction kept 4 bases outside the gene matches. CDR3 loop: CASVRTGEETQYF. In DNA, the CDR3 is TGCGCCAGCGTCAGGACAGGGGAAGAGACCCAGTACTTC.

The genes are TRBV7-3 and TRBJ2-3; D unclear. Germline V gene sequence: CDR1 SGHTA, CDR2 FQGTGA. The CDR3 has 12 residues. Trimming pared 5 bases from V and 6 bases from J, leaving 9 bases between. The CDR3 coding sequence is TGTGCCAGCAGCCCGCGAATGGATACGCAGTATTTT. Its protein is CASSPRMDTQYF.

The chain recombines TRBV2 with TRBJ2-7, with 7 bases fitting TRBD2. The CDR3 consists of 12 residues. The junction had 3 bases not matched to a gene; V was cut back by 8 bases and J by 2 bases. CDR1 SNHLY and CDR2 FYNNEI come from the germline V gene. CDR3 protein: CASASGTYEQYF. The CDR3 region has the DNA TGTGCCAGCGCTAGCGGAACCTACGAGCAGTACTTC.